This is a list of T cell receptor beta chains from one sample in a study of blood T cells in healthy people across ages. TCRdb analysed the 5' RACE reads with MiXCR anew, one entry per CDR3 protein. The sample contains about 620,000 distinct CDR3 sequences, roughly 20% of which appear only once. Sequencing was carried out using blood. The receptors originated from a man aged 70 or older in good health. Both conserved end residues are part of each CDR3. Fields, in order: CDR3 protein, CDR3 DNA, J gene, clone size, V gene, CDR3 length, D gene. D genes are given only for firm matches. Some rows have no size entry. The others give once, few or many, or a class for an expanded clone.

CASSTAGGWDGQFF	TGTGCCAGCAGCACAGCGGGAGGGTGGGATGGGCAGTTCTTC	TRBJ2-1	-	TRBV7-3	14	TRBD2
CASSSASGRNLETQYF	TGTGCCAGCAGTTCCGCTAGCGGGAGGAATTTGGAGACCCAGTACTTC	TRBJ2-5	many	TRBV6-2/TRBV6-3	16	TRBD2
CASRTSGRGEQYF	TGTGCCAGTCGGACTAGCGGGAGAGGCGAGCAGTACTTC	TRBJ2-7	few	TRBV12-3/TRBV12-4	13	TRBD2
CTIRSLRVGEKLFF	TGCACCATCCGGAGTTTGAGGGTCGGCGAAAAACTGTTTTTT	TRBJ1-4	many	TRBV29-1	14	-
CASSELAGVKTQYF	TGTGCCAGCAGCGAACTAGCGGGAGTAAAGACCCAGTACTTC	TRBJ2-5	-	TRBV28	14	TRBD2
CASRTNQGSIQYF	TGTGCCAGCAGAACTAACCAGGGAAGTATTCAGTACTTC	TRBJ2-4	few	TRBV12-3/TRBV12-4	13	-
CASSRSGWSSYEQYF	TGTGCCAGCAGTCGCAGCGGGTGGAGCTCCTACGAGCAGTACTTC	TRBJ2-7	few	TRBV27	15	-
CASSPRVDTEAFF	TGTGCCAGCTCACCACGGGTTGACACTGAAGCTTTCTTT	TRBJ1-1	-	TRBV18	13	-
CASSLDDRAQETQYF	TGTGCCAGCAGCTTAGACGACAGGGCCCAAGAGACCCAGTACTTC	TRBJ2-5	few	TRBV7-8	15	TRBD1
CASSPREPHGNEQFF	TGTGCCAGCAGTCCCCGTGAGCCCCATGGCAATGAGCAGTTCTTC	TRBJ2-1	-	TRBV27	15	-
CASSEVVWGYTF	TGTGCCAGCAGTGAAGTCGTATGGGGCTACACCTTC	TRBJ1-2	-	TRBV2	12	-
CASSEARGRADTQYF	TGTGCCAGCAGTGAAGCGAGAGGGAGGGCAGATACGCAGTATTTT	TRBJ2-3	-	TRBV2	15	TRBD2
CASIGGGLADDEQFF	TGTGCCAGCATTGGGGGAGGACTAGCGGACGACGAGCAGTTCTTC	TRBJ2-1	-	TRBV6-1	15	TRBD2
CASSLDSLRNNEQFF	TGTGCCAGCAGCTTAGACAGTCTGCGGAACAATGAGCAGTTCTTC	TRBJ2-1	-	TRBV7-2	15	-
CASTETPGTGELFF	TGTGCCAGCACAGAGACTCCCGGAACCGGGGAGCTGTTTTTT	TRBJ2-2	few	TRBV2	14	-
CASSPPWGEVTGELFF	TGTGCCAGCAGCCCCCCTTGGGGGGAGGTCACCGGGGAGCTGTTTTTT	TRBJ2-2	many	TRBV6-6	16	-
CASSLPGGPDSPLHF	TGTGCCAGCAGTTTACCAGGGGGCCCAGATTCACCCCTCCACTTT	TRBJ1-6	few	TRBV28	15	TRBD1
CSAGAGKNTEAFF	TGCAGTGCTGGAGCAGGGAAGAACACTGAAGCTTTCTTT	TRBJ1-1	-	TRBV20-1	13	-
CSESSGNTDTQYF	TGCAGCGAGTCTAGCGGGAACACAGATACGCAGTATTTT	TRBJ2-3	-	TRBV29-1	13	TRBD2
CSATIAGGMNEQFF	TGCAGTGCTACTATAGCGGGAGGGATGAATGAGCAGTTCTTC	TRBJ2-1	-	TRBV20-1	14	TRBD2
CATSDVWGLAGNTGELFF	TGTGCCACCAGTGATGTCTGGGGACTAGCGGGGAACACCGGGGAGCTGTTTTTT	TRBJ2-2	-	TRBV24-1	18	TRBD2
CASMSLERDGNEQFF	TGTGCCAGCATGTCCCTCGAGCGGGACGGGAATGAGCAGTTCTTC	TRBJ2-1	-	TRBV28	15	TRBD2
CASSLDTGRPQYF	TGTGCCAGCAGCTTAGACACGGGGCGCCCCCAGTACTTC	TRBJ2-5	few	TRBV11-2	13	-
CASSLSGGPSGELFF	TGTGCCAGCAGCTTATCGGGAGGGCCGTCCGGGGAGCTGTTTTTT	TRBJ2-2	-	TRBV7-2	15	TRBD2
CASSEAGTSYNEQFF	TGCGCCAGCAGCGAAGCGGGGACCTCCTACAATGAGCAGTTCTTC	TRBJ2-1	-	TRBV5-1	15	TRBD2
CASRGASSYEQYF	TGTGCCAGCCGGGGAGCTAGTTCCTACGAGCAGTACTTC	TRBJ2-7	few	TRBV7-2	13	-
CASSRAGRENTEAFF	TGTGCCAGCTCACGCGCAGGGAGGGAGAACACTGAAGCTTTCTTT	TRBJ1-1	-	TRBV18	15	-
CSARDQGLAAFHEQFF	TGCAGTGCTAGAGATCAGGGACTAGCGGCCTTCCATGAGCAGTTCTTC	TRBJ2-1	-	TRBV20-1	16	TRBD2
CASSFSGERTDTQYF	TGCGCCAGCAGCTTCTCGGGAGAGCGAACAGATACGCAGTATTTT	TRBJ2-3	-	TRBV5-1	15	-
CSVVGQGEAFF	TGCAGCGTTGTCGGACAGGGTGAAGCTTTCTTT	TRBJ1-1	-	TRBV29-1	11	TRBD1
CASSPLTGTGGSETQYF	TGTGCCAGCAGCCCACTGACCGGGACAGGGGGATCAGAGACCCAGTACTTC	TRBJ2-5	few	TRBV3-1	17	TRBD1
CAARGESYNEQFF	TGTGCCGCTAGGGGGGAGAGCTACAATGAGCAGTTCTTC	TRBJ2-1	few	TRBV6-1	13	-
CASSEFGANTEAFF	TGTGCCAGCAGTGAATTTGGGGCGAACACTGAAGCTTTCTTT	TRBJ1-1	-	TRBV2	14	-
CASSEARSGAQYF	TGTGCCAGCAGTGAAGCGAGGTCCGGTGCGCAGTATTTT	TRBJ2-3	-	TRBV2	13	-
CASSEKSGENTGELFF	TGTGCCAGCAGTGAAAAAAGCGGGGAAAACACCGGGGAGCTGTTTTTT	TRBJ2-2	few	TRBV2	16	TRBD2
CSARDSTSVQETQYF	TGCAGTGCTAGAGATTCCACTAGCGTACAAGAGACCCAGTACTTC	TRBJ2-5	few	TRBV20-1	15	TRBD2
CASSLLGLRQPQHF	TGTGCCAGCAGTTTACTAGGGCTGCGGCAGCCCCAGCATTTT	TRBJ1-5	-	TRBV28	14	-
CASSLSGTGGVTDTQYF	TGTGCCAGCAGCTTATCCGGGACAGGGGGCGTAACAGATACGCAGTATTTT	TRBJ2-3	once	TRBV7-2	17	TRBD1
CAGKETMNTEAFF	TGCGCCGGCAAAGAAACAATGAACACTGAAGCTTTCTTT	TRBJ1-1	-	TRBV5-1	13	-
CASSQANGGTEAFF	TGTGCCAGCAGCCAAGCGAACGGGGGTACTGAAGCTTTCTTT	TRBJ1-1	few	TRBV3-1	14	-
CASSQAGAGRETQYF	TGTGCCAGCAGCCAAGCTGGTGCGGGTAGAGAGACCCAGTACTTC	TRBJ2-5	few	TRBV3-1	15	-
CASSATGYETQYF	TGTGCCAGCAGCGCTACAGGGTACGAGACCCAGTACTTC	TRBJ2-5	-	TRBV7-9	13	-
CASSWGQLYEQYF	TGTGCCAGCAGTTGGGGACAGTTATACGAGCAGTACTTC	TRBJ2-7	few	TRBV6-2/TRBV6-3	13	TRBD1
CSASTGTSGSVYEQYF	TGCAGTGCTTCAACCGGGACTAGCGGGAGTGTGTACGAGCAGTACTTC	TRBJ2-7	-	TRBV20-1	16	TRBD2
CASNQDASEPGKFF	TGCGCCAGCAACCAAGATGCCAGCGAGCCCGGGAAGTTCTTC	TRBJ2-5	-	TRBV4-1	14	-
CASGGQSEETQYF	TGTGCCAGCGGGGGACAGTCGGAAGAGACCCAGTACTTC	TRBJ2-5	-	TRBV27	13	TRBD1
CASSDGIYEQYF	TGTGCCAGCAGTGACGGGATCTACGAGCAGTACTTC	TRBJ2-7	-	TRBV25-1	12	-
CASSERGFYEKLFF	TGTGCCAGCAGTGAACGCGGGTTCTATGAAAAACTGTTTTTT	TRBJ1-4	few	TRBV25-1	14	-
CASSLEGPATFSSYNEQFF	TGTGCCAGCAGCTTGGAGGGGCCAGCGACCTTCAGCTCCTACAATGAGCAGTTCTTC	TRBJ2-1	-	TRBV5-5	19	-
CASSLWGADQETQYF	TGTGCCAGCAGCTTATGGGGGGCAGACCAAGAGACCCAGTACTTC	TRBJ2-5	-	TRBV7-9	15	-
CASSLTGGKDTQYF	TGTGCCAGCTCACTGACAGGGGGCAAAGATACGCAGTATTTT	TRBJ2-3	few	TRBV18	14	TRBD1
CAISESGGREQYF	TGTGCCATCAGTGAGTCTGGGGGTCGGGAGCAGTACTTC	TRBJ2-7	few	TRBV10-3	13	-
CASSYRYMSGNTIYF	TGTGCCAGCAGTTACCGATACATGAGTGGAAACACCATATATTTT	TRBJ1-3	-	TRBV6-5	15	-
CASSLIIGVFNEQYF	TGTGCCAGCAGCTTAATCATAGGGGTTTTCAACGAGCAGTACTTC	TRBJ2-7	-	TRBV7-9	15	-
CSAGTGGTYEQYF	TGCAGTGCTGGGACAGGGGGCACATACGAGCAGTACTTC	TRBJ2-7	few	TRBV20-1	13	TRBD1
CASSPHGELFF	TGTGCCAGCAGCCCGCACGGGGAGCTGTTTTTT	TRBJ2-2	few	TRBV7-2	11	-
CASRPSGGSTGELFF	TGTGCCAGCAGGCCGTCAGGGGGAAGCACCGGGGAGCTGTTTTTT	TRBJ2-2	few	TRBV6-2/TRBV6-3	15	TRBD1
CASSRGQGPYNEQFF	TGTGCCAGCAGTCGAGGTCAGGGCCCCTACAATGAGCAGTTCTTC	TRBJ2-1	few	TRBV7-2	15	-
CASSSLRSNQPQHF	TGTGCCAGCAGTTCACTTCGAAGCAATCAGCCCCAGCATTTT	TRBJ1-5	-	TRBV6-5	14	-
CSLESPSYNEQFF	TGCAGCCTGGAGTCTCCCTCCTACAATGAGCAGTTCTTC	TRBJ2-1	-	TRBV29-1	13	-